This is a list of T cell receptor beta chains from one sample in a study of T cell repertoires in cytomegalovirus infection. In TCRdb, the reads were re-called with MiXCR into one record per CDR3 protein. The table shows fewer than 700,000 distinct CDR3 sequences, with 24% occurring only once. Sequencing input: CD8+ T cells from PBMCs. These receptors all come from a human donor in good health (CMV status not recorded). Some clones in this sample may be carry-over from other donors' samples. CDR3s include the opening cysteine and the closing phenylalanine or tryptophan. A D gene is named only where the DNA matches it firmly. Clone size is not always given. Where it is, it says once, few, many or a class for expanded clones.

>NA|TRBV7-2|TRBJ1-1|many
CASSLRVYQNTEAFF
TGTGCCAGCAGCTTAAGGGTGTACCAGAACACTGAAGCTTTCTTT
>TRBD1|TRBV7-8|TRBJ2-7|NA
CASSLTPGQGVYEQYF
TGTGCCAGCAGCTTAACTCCGGGACAGGGGGTCTACGAGCAGTACTTC
>NA|TRBV20-1|TRBJ2-5|NA
CSAKGYSEETQYF
TGCAGTGCTAAGGGGTACAGCGAGGAGACCCAGTACTTC
>NA|TRBV20-1|TRBJ1-6|NA
CSARDRAGRLWSSYNSPLHF
TGCAGTGCTAGAGATAGGGCGGGGCGCCTATGGAGCTCCTATAATTCACCCCTCCACTTT
>NA|TRBV28|TRBJ1-5|many
CASSLFSPQPQHF
TGTGCCAGCAGTTTATTTAGCCCGCAGCCCCAGCATTTT
>TRBD1|TRBV29-1|TRBJ1-3|NA
CSGTGDWGNTIYF
TGCAGCGGCACAGGGGATTGGGGAAACACCATATATTTT
>TRBD1|TRBV28|TRBJ2-1|NA
CASSSGQFNEQFF
TGTGCCAGCAGTTCGGGACAGTTCAATGAGCAGTTCTTC
>TRBD2|TRBV4-1|TRBJ2-1|many
CASSQGSGGSYNEQFF
TGCGCCAGCAGCCAAGGAAGCGGGGGCTCCTACAATGAGCAGTTCTTC
>NA|TRBV7-8|TRBJ2-2|many
CASSFRDTYTGELFF
TGTGCCAGCAGCTTCCGGGACACCTACACCGGGGAGCTGTTTTTT
>TRBD1|TRBV20-1|TRBJ1-1|few
CSARAWDRGRTEAFF
TGCAGTGCTAGAGCTTGGGACAGGGGTCGCACTGAAGCTTTCTTT
>TRBD1|TRBV5-1|TRBJ1-2|NA
CASTGTGDPGYTF
TGCGCCAGCACCGGGACAGGGGATCCTGGCTACACCTTC
>NA|TRBV29-1|TRBJ1-1|few
CSVDPEPEAFF
TGCAGCGTTGATCCGGAACCTGAAGCTTTCTTT
>NA|TRBV29-1|TRBJ2-1|NA
CSVEWSWGNEQFF
TGCAGCGTTGAATGGAGCTGGGGAAATGAGCAGTTCTTC
>TRBD2|TRBV7-8|TRBJ2-1|NA
CASRPPVAGGSSYNEQFF
TGTGCCAGCAGACCTCCTGTGGCGGGCGGGAGCTCCTACAATGAGCAGTTCTTC
>NA|TRBV7-9|TRBJ2-5|NA
CASSSGGTAQETQYF
TGTGCCAGCAGCTCGGGAGGGACAGCCCAAGAGACCCAGTACTTC
>NA|TRBV12-3/TRBV12-4|TRBJ1-5|NA
CASSWGGRISNQPQHF
TGTGCCAGCAGTTGGGGGGGAAGAATAAGCAATCAGCCCCAGCATTTT
>TRBD1|TRBV25-1|TRBJ2-7|few
CASSSGGASYEQYF
TGTGCCAGCAGTTCAGGGGGAGCATCCTACGAGCAGTACTTC
>NA|TRBV9|TRBJ1-1|NA
CASSVTQQELNTEAFF
TGTGCCAGCAGCGTAACCCAACAAGAACTGAACACTGAAGCTTTCTTT
>NA|TRBV20-1|TRBJ2-7|NA
CSAGQGRLYEQYF
TGCAGTGCTGGTCAAGGGAGGCTATACGAGCAGTACTTC
>TRBD2|TRBV20-1|TRBJ2-3|NA
CSARVLAGGPADTQYF
TGCAGTGCTAGGGTGCTAGCGGGGGGGCCTGCAGATACGCAGTATTTT
>TRBD1|TRBV29-1|TRBJ2-6|NA
CSVAGTGASGANVLTF
TGCAGCGTTGCCGGGACAGGAGCATCTGGGGCCAACGTCCTGACTTTC
>NA|TRBV29-1|TRBJ1-2|NA
CSVKKRDGYTF
TGCAGCGTGAAGAAAAGGGATGGCTACACCTTC
>NA|TRBV28|TRBJ2-3|many
CASSLGASWSTDTQYF
TGTGCCAGCAGTTTAGGAGCCTCCTGGAGCACAGATACGCAGTATTTT
>TRBD2|TRBV5-6|TRBJ2-1|few
CASSLRSSGVWDEQFF
TGTGCCAGCAGCTTGCGGAGTAGCGGGGTCTGGGATGAGCAGTTCTTC
>NA|TRBV14|TRBJ2-7|NA
CASSQGFWTEVTYEQYF
TGTGCCAGCAGCCAAGGTTTCTGGACAGAAGTGACCTACGAGCAGTACTTC
>TRBD1|TRBV20-1|TRBJ1-2|NA
CSVTRQGQEKVYGYTF
TGCAGTGTCACCCGACAGGGTCAGGAAAAAGTATATGGCTACACCTTC
>NA|TRBV20-1|TRBJ1-1|NA
CSAPDSGRNTEAFF
TGCAGTGCGCCCGACAGCGGCAGGAACACTGAAGCTTTCTTT
>NA|TRBV6-5|TRBJ1-1|few
CASSYSEVMNTEAFF
TGTGCCAGCAGTTACTCGGAGGTCATGAACACTGAAGCTTTCTTT
>NA|TRBV12-3/TRBV12-4|TRBJ2-3|many
CASSFILAALRGFTDTQYF
TGTGCCAGCAGTTTCATATTAGCGGCGCTCCGAGGATTCACAGATACGCAGTATTTT
>NA|TRBV6-2/TRBV6-3|TRBJ1-5|NA
CASTKDGRAQHF
TGTGCCAGCACTAAGGACGGCCGGGCCCAGCATTTT
>TRBD1|TRBV15|TRBJ1-1|NA
CATSFAGTENTEAFF
TGTGCCACCAGCTTCGCCGGGACAGAGAACACTGAAGCTTTCTTT
>NA|TRBV27|TRBJ2-2|many
CASSPDGTSNTGELFF
TGTGCCAGCAGCCCAGACGGGACCTCGAACACCGGGGAGCTGTTTTTT
>NA|TRBV7-8|TRBJ2-1|once
CASSSETRKGNEQFF
TGTGCCAGCAGCTCCGAGACACGAAAAGGCAATGAGCAGTTCTTC
>TRBD1|TRBV29-1|TRBJ2-3|few
CSVDLQGFADTQYF
TGCAGCGTTGATTTACAGGGGTTCGCAGATACGCAGTATTTT
>NA|TRBV6-1|TRBJ1-2|NA
CAVWRVYGYTF
TGTGCTGTGTGGAGGGTCTATGGCTACACCTTC
>NA|TRBV6-8|TRBJ1-4|NA
CASREQEFGEKLFF
TGTGCCAGCAGGGAGCAGGAGTTTGGTGAAAAACTGTTTTTT
>TRBD1|TRBV19|TRBJ2-2|few
CASSILPGQGNTGELFF
TGTGCCAGTAGTATCCTCCCGGGACAGGGAAACACCGGGGAGCTGTTTTTT
>NA|TRBV7-8|TRBJ2-5|many
CASSPTGGREETQYF
TGTGCCAGCAGCCCAACTGGCGGCCGAGAAGAGACCCAGTACTTC
>NA|TRBV20-1|TRBJ1-1|NA
CSARTYTEAFF
TGCAGTGCTAGAACCTACACTGAAGCTTTCTTT
>TRBD2|TRBV20-1|TRBJ2-1|few
CSARLAAYNEQFF
TGCAGTGCTAGACTAGCGGCCTACAATGAGCAGTTCTTC
>NA|TRBV7-6|TRBJ2-1|many
CASCWGGPYNEQFF
TGTGCCAGTTGCTGGGGGGGCCCTTACAATGAGCAGTTCTTC
>NA|TRBV29-1|TRBJ1-1|NA
CSVEKSAGGTTEAFF
TGCAGCGTTGAGAAGAGTGCGGGAGGAACGACTGAAGCTTTCTTT